Following are 5 T cell receptor beta chains from one sample sequenced in a study of read filtering for tumor transcriptome and immune sequencing. Molecular barcoded adaptors covering alpha/delta and beta/gamma chains were used on roughly 400 ng RNA. One entry per CDR3 protein results from TCRdb running MiXCR on the reads. The sample has roughly 130,000 distinct CDR3 sequences, around 13% seen once. The sample consisted of a population of CD138-negative cells sorted from bone marrow. These receptors all come from a donor at least 40 years old with multiple myeloma.

This clonotype was detected only a few times. The chain couples TRBV7-2 to TRBJ2-7; D remains ambiguous. Germline-derived CDR1 and CDR2 are SGHTA and FQGNSA. The CDR3 totals 13 residues. Trimming took off 3 bases at V and 2 bases at J, with 8 bases between the two ends. CDR3 region: CASSFGRAYEQYF. The CDR3 DNA sequence: TGTGCCAGCAGCTTCGGACGCGCCTACGAGCAGTACTTC. The variable domain in full, completed from reference TRBV7-2 and TRBJ2-7, reads GAGVSQSPSNKVTEKGKDVELRCDPISGHTALYWYRQSLGQGLEFLIYFQGNSAPDKSGLPSDRFSAERTGGSVSTLTIQRTQQEDSAVYLCASSFGRAYEQYFGPGTRLTVT.

This clonotype was seen a few times. A clone one base away is much larger, so this may be a read error. The genes are TRBV20-1 and TRBJ2-2; 8 nucleotides match TRBD2. V lost 1 base to trimming and J lost 3 bases; unmatched junction nucleotides: 7. The CDR3 sequence is 16 residues long. Germline CDR1 reads DFQATT; CDR2 reads SNEGSKA (reference sequence). CDR3 sequence: CSARVGSGTDTGELFF. In DNA, the CDR3 is TGCAGTGCTAGAGTAGGTAGCGGGACGGACACCGGGGAGCTGTTTTTT.

There are many counts of this clonotype. The gene calls are TRBV5-1 and TRBJ2-1, with 8 bases matching TRBD2. Trimming removed 3 bases from V and 0 bases from J; junction bases left unmatched: 26. This CDR3 is built from 23 residues. The germline CDR1 and CDR2 sequences are SGHRS and YFSETQ. CDR3: CASSSLQRRAGALSTVSYNEQFF. The CDR3 bases are TGCGCCAGCAGCTCCCTCCAACGCCGAGCGGGGGCCCTTAGTACCGTCTCCTACAATGAGCAGTTCTTC. The full variable domain, completed using reference TRBV5-1 and TRBJ2-1, is KAGVTQTPRYLIKTRGQQVTLSCSPISGHRSVSWYQQTPGQGLQFLFEYFSETQRNKGNFPGRFSGRQFSNSRSEMNVSTLELGDSALYLCASSSLQRRAGALSTVSYNEQFFGPGTRLTVL.

The V gene is TRBV10-1, the J gene TRBJ2-3; 7 bases are shared with TRBD2. V was pared by 7 bases and J by 4 bases, with 11 bases of the junction left unmatched. The germline CDR1 and CDR2 sequences are WNHNN and SYGVQD (reference sequence). This CDR3 is 15 amino acids long. CDR3 protein: CASTPSGEPADTQYF. For the CDR3, the DNA is TGCGCCAGCACCCCGAGCGGGGAGCCCGCAGATACGCAGTATTTT.

This clonotype has ten or more counts. The rearrangement joins TRBV3-1 to TRBJ2-5; D might be TRBD1 or TRBD2, each matching 5 bases. CDR3 length: 16 residues. From germline, CDR1 is LGHDT and CDR2 YNNKEL (reference sequence). V was shortened by 5 bases and J by 1 base, with 17 bases between the two germline ends. The chain's CDR3 is CASSNPTRGSQETQYF. In nucleotides, the CDR3 is TGTGCCAGCAGCAATCCCACTCGGGGCAGCCAAGAGACCCAGTACTTC.